The next 29 T cell receptor beta chains were all read from a single sample in a study of CD8 T cells in Susac syndrome. RNA amounts of about 0.5 to 1 ug underwent reverse transcription with random hexamers. Using its own MiXCR run on the immunoSEQ multiplex PCR reads, TCRdb lists one record per CDR3 protein. The table lists roughly 200,000 distinct CDR3 sequences, approximately 95% of them singletons, with 0.1% in the top ten. Sequenced sample: CD4+ T cells from PBMCs. These receptor sequences come from a human donor in good health.

The CDR3 bases are TGTGCCAGCAGTTACAAAGGGATTTCACCCCTCCACTTT. Residues: CASSYKGISPLHF. The chain uses TRBV6-5 and TRBJ1-6; D is unclear. The germline V and J ends were trimmed by 2 bases and 9 bases, with 8 bases remaining between them. The CDR3 is 13 amino acids. Germline V CDR1 and CDR2: MNHEY, SVGAGI.

This rearrangement joins TRBV19 to TRBJ2-4; 7 bases fit TRBD2. The V and J ends lost 3 bases and 7 bases, in that order; junction bases with no gene match: 9. The CDR3 is 15 amino acids. Germline assignment: CDR1 LNHDA and CDR2 SQIVND (reference sequence). CDR3 in DNA: TGTGCCAGTAGTATCCGCGGGGAGGGGAGGAACATTCAGTACTTC. Protein sequence: CASSIRGEGRNIQYF. Full variable domain (rest looked up from reference TRBV19 and TRBJ2-4): DGGITQSPKYLFRKEGQNVTLSCEQNLNHDAMYWYRQDPGQGLRLIYYSQIVNDFQKGDIAEGYSVSREKKESFPLTVTSAQKNPTAFYLCASSIRGEGRNIQYFGAGTRLSVL.

The chain combines TRBV3-1 with TRBJ1-2; unclear D gene. There are 13 residues in the CDR3. Trimming left V 0 bases short and J 7 bases short, with 9 bases between. Germline CDR1 is LGHDT and CDR2 is YNNKEL (reference sequence). DNA for the CDR3: TGTGCCAGCAGCCAAGATGGACCGCCTGGCTACACCTTC. Its protein is CASSQDGPPGYTF.

This clonotype has more than one count but fewer than ten. The chain has TRBV28 and TRBJ1-2; no reliable D call. This CDR3 contains 13 residues. The V and J ends lost 7 bases and 5 bases respectively, with 14 bases between them. Germline CDR1 and CDR2: MDHEN and SYDVKM. The CDR3 loop reads CASTSSRAYGYTF. For the CDR3, the DNA is TGTGCCAGCACTTCGTCGAGAGCATATGGCTACACCTTC.

The chain joins TRBV29-1 to TRBJ1-5; 8 bases fit TRBD1. There are 13 residues in the CDR3. From germline, CDR1 is SQVTM and CDR2 ANQGSEA. The V segment lost 7 bases and the J segment 4 bases; nucleotides outside the gene matches: 6. The CDR3: CSGGQGANQPQHF. CDR3 nucleotide sequence: TGCAGCGGAGGGCAGGGGGCGAATCAGCCCCAGCATTTT. The complete variable domain, with remaining parts taken from reference TRBV29-1 and TRBJ1-5, reads SAVISQKPSRDICQRGTSLTIQCQVDSQVTMMFWYRQQPGQSLTLIATANQGSEATYESGFVIDKFPISRPNLTFSTLTVSNMSPEDSSIYLCSGGQGANQPQHFGDGTRLSIL.

This sequence joins TRBV3-1 and TRBJ1-4, with D possibly TRBD1 on 5 matching bases. The germline V gene has CDR1 LGHDT and CDR2 YNNKEL (reference sequence). The CDR3 spans 15 residues. V was shortened by 1 base and J by 8 bases, with 14 bases between the two germline ends. CDR3 amino acids: CASSQGGRRDEKLFF. Here the CDR3 DNA reads TGTGCCAGCAGCCAAGGGGGGAGGAGGGACGAAAAACTGTTTTTT.

The J gene is TRBJ1-2, the V gene TRBV7-2; perhaps TRBD1 as D (5 bases). CDR3 length: 14 residues. Germline values: CDR1 SGHTA, CDR2 FQGNSA. Trimming removed 2 bases from V and 3 bases from J, with 10 bases in between. CDR3 in amino acids: CASSLSQGDYGYTF. CDR3 sequence (DNA): TGTGCCAGCAGCTTAAGTCAGGGTGACTATGGCTACACCTTC.

In this sample, this clonotype turned up once. The J gene is TRBJ1-2, the V gene TRBV29-1; no firm D call. The V and J ends lost 4 bases and 2 bases respectively, with 8 bases between them. CDR1 is SQVTM and CDR2 is ANQGSEA in the germline V gene. The length of the CDR3 is 12 residues. DNA for the CDR3: TGCAGCGTTGGAGACCGAAACTATGGCTACACCTTC. Its protein product is CSVGDRNYGYTF.

The chain employs TRBV4-3 and TRBJ1-5, with D maybe TRBD1 (5 bases). The CDR3 is 14 residues long. Trimming removed 1 base at V and 3 bases at J, with 7 bases between. CDR1 LGHNA and CDR2 YSLEER come from the germline V gene. The CDR3 sequence: CASSQVTDNQPQHF. CDR3 nucleotides: TGCGCCAGCAGCCAAGTGACAGACAATCAGCCCCAGCATTTT.

The rearrangement links TRBV7-2 to TRBJ1-5; D unclear. Per the germline V gene, CDR1 is SGHTA and CDR2 is FQGNSA. Trimming cost V 4 bases and J 3 bases, with 7 bases left between them. The CDR3 has 13 amino acids. In nucleotides, the CDR3 is TGTGCCAGCAGCTCGACATTCAATCAGCCCCAGCATTTT. Residues: CASSSTFNQPQHF.

The chain is built from TRBV6-1 and TRBJ2-3, with D possibly being TRBD2 (5 bases). The CDR3 extends over 15 amino acids. In germline, CDR1 is MNHNS, CDR2 SASEGT. Trimming shortened V by 6 bases and J by 0 bases, and 13 bases separated the two germline ends. The CDR3 is CASSPTTRSTDTQYF. CDR3 nucleotides: TGTGCCAGCAGCCCGACTACCAGAAGCACAGATACGCAGTATTTT.

This sequence joins TRBV4-2 and TRBJ2-1, with TRBD1 matching 12 bases. The CDR3 covers 16 residues. J was trimmed by 8 bases and V by 4 bases; bases with no gene match: 9. Germline assignment: CDR1 LGHNA and CDR2 YNFKEQ. This chain's CDR3 is CASSLQGQGAQDEQFF. In nucleotides, the CDR3 is TGTGCCAGCAGCCTCCAGGGACAGGGGGCGCAGGATGAGCAGTTCTTC.

The genes are TRBV19 and TRBJ1-1; no definite D call. This CDR3 is 15 amino acids long. Germline assignment: CDR1 LNHDA and CDR2 SQIVND (reference sequence). V was clipped by 3 bases and J by 4 bases, with 15 bases between them. CDR3 nucleotides: TGTGCCAGTAGTATTGCTTCTCATCTGGGCACTGAAGCTTTCTTT. It translates to CASSIASHLGTEAFF.

The rearrangement links TRBV6-1 to TRBJ2-7; D is ambiguous. CDR3 length: 12 residues. CDR1 and CDR2 from the germline V gene are MNHNS and SASEGT. Trimming pared 2 bases from V and 4 bases from J, leaving 6 bases between. The CDR3 loop reads CASSEYSYEQYF. The CDR3 DNA reads TGTGCCAGCAGTGAATACAGTTACGAGCAGTACTTC.

The chain uses TRBV29-1 and TRBJ1-2; TRBD1 might be the D (5 bases). This CDR3 region has 13 residues. Germline lookup yields CDR1 SQVTM and CDR2 ANQGSEA. Trimming took 8 bases from V and 8 from J, leaving 21 bases between them. CDR3 DNA: TGCAGCACTCCCGGCGGGACGCGCGCAGGCTACACCTTC. This sequence encodes CSTPGGTRAGYTF.

The DNA of the CDR3 is TGTGCCATCAGCCCCAGGGAGGGAGCGACCCAGTACTTC. It encodes CAISPREGATQYF. The chain carries TRBV10-3 and TRBJ2-5, with 7 nucleotides matching TRBD2. The V segment lost 6 bases and the J segment 7 bases; nucleotides outside the gene matches: 8. This CDR3 is 13 amino acids long. In germline, CDR1 is ENHRY, CDR2 SYGVKD.

This clonotype has just one count. This chain connects TRBV30 to TRBJ2-2, with D unresolved. The germline gives CDR1 GTSNPN, CDR2 SVGIG (reference sequence). The ends were cut back, 4 bases at V and 5 bases at J, with 11 bases in the middle. The length of the CDR3 is 13 residues. DNA of the CDR3: TGTGCCTGGAATAGGGCTTCGACCGGGGAGCTGTTTTTT. This gives the protein CAWNRASTGELFF. The full variable domain, completed using reference TRBV30 and TRBJ2-2, is SQTIHQWPATLVQPVGSPLSLECTVEGTSNPNLYWYRQAAGRGLQLLFYSVGIGQISSEVPQNLSASRPQDRQFILSSKKLLLSDSGFYLCAWNRASTGELFFGEGSRLTVL.

The genes are TRBV5-6 and TRBJ1-4, with 9 positions matching TRBD1. V lost 0 bases to trimming and J lost 7 bases; unmatched junction nucleotides: 7. Germline-derived CDR1 and CDR2 are SGHDT and YYEEEE. CDR3 length equals 16 residues. The CDR3 DNA follows: TGTGCCAGCAGCTTGGCCTTTTACAGGGGGCTTGAAAAACTGTTTTTT. Translated, it gives CASSLAFYRGLEKLFF.

This chain connects TRBV5-4 to TRBJ2-3; TRBD2 might be the D (5 bases). V gave up 2 bases and J gave up 9 bases, with 25 bases separating them. CDR1 and CDR2 from the germline V gene are SGHNT and YYREEE (reference sequence). The CDR3 consists of 17 residues. The CDR3 DNA reads TGTGCCAGCAGCTTTAGGGTGGGGAGTTCCAGCCCTCAGACGCAGTATTTT. Translation gives CASSFRVGSSSPQTQYF.

The CDR3 is CASTLLGSGANVLTF. In nucleotides, the CDR3 is TGTGCCAGCACCTTACTTGGCTCTGGGGCCAACGTCCTGACTTTC. This rearrangement joins TRBV6-5 to TRBJ2-6; the D is unclear. Germline V gene lookup returns CDR1 MNHEY and CDR2 SVGAGI. The ends were cut back, 7 bases at V and 0 bases at J, with 10 bases in the middle. This CDR3 has 15 residues.

The chain has TRBV28 and TRBJ1-1; 7 positions agree with TRBD1. CDR3 length: 15 residues. Germline V gene lookup returns CDR1 MDHEN and CDR2 SYDVKM. V lost 6 bases, J lost 10 bases, and 17 bases stayed unmatched. Here the CDR3 DNA reads TGTGCCAGCAGCCATACATCGACAGGGAGCTTGGGAGCTTTCTTT. Residues: CASSHTSTGSLGAFF.

J is TRBJ2-5 and V is TRBV5-4, with 7 nucleotides matching TRBD1. Per germline, CDR1 SGHNT and CDR2 YYREEE (reference sequence). The CDR3 is made up of 14 amino acids. Trimming at V came to 3 bases and at J to 3 bases, leaving 5 bases not matched to a gene. The chain's CDR3 is CASSSETGKETQYF. The CDR3, as DNA: TGTGCCAGCAGCTCCGAGACAGGGAAAGAGACCCAGTACTTC.

V is TRBV2 and J is TRBJ2-3; TRBD2 matches 9 bases. The trim removed 6 bases at V and 2 bases at J, leaving 12 bases unmatched. The CDR3 is 17 residues long. Germline V gives CDR1 SNHLY, CDR2 FYNNEI. The CDR3 nucleotides read TGTGCCAGCAGGAAGACTAGCGGCCAATCGAACACAGATACGCAGTATTTT. Translated: CASRKTSGQSNTDTQYF.

The V call is TRBV7-9, the J call TRBJ1-4, with D possibly matching TRBD1 (5 bases). Trimming stripped 1 base from V and 6 bases from J, with 12 bases between. This CDR3 has 15 residues. Germline CDR1 is SEHNR and CDR2 is FQNEAQ (reference sequence). CDR3 sequence reads: CASSLEGRDYEKLFF. The CDR3 DNA sequence: TGTGCCAGCAGCTTAGAGGGACGGGATTATGAAAAACTGTTTTTT. Full variable domain (missing parts from reference TRBV7-9 and TRBJ1-4): DTGVSQNPRHKITKRGQNVTFRCDPISEHNRLYWYRQTLGQGPEFLTYFQNEAQLEKSRLLSDRFSAERPKGSFSTLEIQRTEQGDSAMYLCASSLEGRDYEKLFFGSGTQLSVL.

CDR3 protein: CSVAMTGEPQHF. DNA of the CDR3: TGCAGCGTTGCCATGACCGGGGAGCCCCAGCATTTT. The genes are TRBV29-1 and TRBJ1-5; no clear D gene. The CDR3 is 12 amino acids. Germline CDR1 SQVTM, CDR2 ANQGSEA. V dropped 4 bases and J dropped 8 bases, with 12 bases sitting between them.

J is TRBJ2-3 and V is TRBV5-4; D call uncertain. CDR3 length: 17 residues. The V and J ends lost 2 bases and 2 bases respectively, with 18 bases between them. CDR1 is SGHNT and CDR2 is YYREEE in the germline V gene (reference sequence). Written as DNA, the CDR3 is TGTGCCAGCAGCTTAGATAGGGCCCTAACCCTCACAGATACGCAGTATTTT. Its protein product is CASSLDRALTLTDTQYF.

The chain is built from TRBV20-1 and TRBJ1-1; no definite D call. This CDR3 has 12 residues. The germline CDR1 and CDR2 sequences are DFQATT and SNEGSKA (reference sequence). The ends were cut back, 3 bases at V and 0 bases at J, with 5 bases in the middle. The CDR3 reads CSARGMNTEAFF. Here the CDR3 DNA reads TGCAGTGCTAGGGGAATGAACACTGAAGCTTTCTTT.

J is TRBJ1-2 and V is TRBV5-1; D ambiguous. Trimming shortened V by 0 bases and J by 4 bases, and 13 bases separated the two germline ends. The CDR3 totals 15 residues. Germline CDR1 SGHRS, CDR2 YFSETQ. CDR3 loop: CASSLELGNAYGYTF. For the CDR3, the DNA is TGCGCCAGCAGCTTGGAATTGGGGAATGCCTATGGCTACACCTTC.

V is TRBV19 and J is TRBJ1-2; no definite D call. Germline V CDR1 and CDR2: LNHDA, SQIVND (reference sequence). CDR3 length equals 14 residues. V was cut by 8 bases and J by 1 base, with 14 bases left in between. The CDR3 sequence is CASHGEGDNYGYTF. The CDR3 nucleotides read TGTGCCAGTCATGGGGAGGGAGATAACTATGGCTACACCTTC.